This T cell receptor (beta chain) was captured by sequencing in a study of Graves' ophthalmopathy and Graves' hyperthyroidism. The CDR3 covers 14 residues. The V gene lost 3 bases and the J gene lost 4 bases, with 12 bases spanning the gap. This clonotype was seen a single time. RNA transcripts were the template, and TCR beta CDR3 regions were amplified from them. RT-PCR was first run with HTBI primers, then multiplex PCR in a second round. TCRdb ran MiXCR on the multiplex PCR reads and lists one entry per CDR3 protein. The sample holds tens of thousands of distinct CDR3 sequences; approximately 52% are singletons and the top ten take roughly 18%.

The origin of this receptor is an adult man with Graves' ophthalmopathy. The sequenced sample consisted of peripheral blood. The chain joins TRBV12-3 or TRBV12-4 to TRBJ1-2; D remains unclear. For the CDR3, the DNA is TGTGCCAGCAGTTTTGGGGAGCGGACCTATGGCTACACCTTC. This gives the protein CASSFGERTYGYTF.